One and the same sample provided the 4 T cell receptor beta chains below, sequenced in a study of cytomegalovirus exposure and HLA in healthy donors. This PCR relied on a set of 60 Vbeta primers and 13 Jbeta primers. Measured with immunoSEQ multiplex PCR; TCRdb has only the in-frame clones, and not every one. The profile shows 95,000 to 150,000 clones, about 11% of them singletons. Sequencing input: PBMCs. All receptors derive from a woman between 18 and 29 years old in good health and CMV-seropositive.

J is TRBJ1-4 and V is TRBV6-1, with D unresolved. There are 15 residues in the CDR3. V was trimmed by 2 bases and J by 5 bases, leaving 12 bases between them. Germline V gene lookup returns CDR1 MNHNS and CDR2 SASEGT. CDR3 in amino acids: CASSERLPRNEKLFF. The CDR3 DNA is TGTGCCAGCAGTGAACGACTGCCCCGGAATGAAAAACTGTTTTTT.

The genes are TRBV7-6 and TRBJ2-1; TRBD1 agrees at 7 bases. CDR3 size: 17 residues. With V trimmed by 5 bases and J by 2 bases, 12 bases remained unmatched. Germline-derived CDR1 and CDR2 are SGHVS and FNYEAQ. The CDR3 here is CASSKRPLGGTYNEQFF. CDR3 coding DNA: TGTGCCAGCAGCAAACGACCTCTAGGGGGCACCTACAATGAGCAGTTCTTC.

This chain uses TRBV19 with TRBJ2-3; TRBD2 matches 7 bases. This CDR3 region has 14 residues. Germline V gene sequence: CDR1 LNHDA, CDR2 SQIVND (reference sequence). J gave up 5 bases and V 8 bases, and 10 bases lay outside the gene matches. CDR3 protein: CASRRGGSGDTQYF. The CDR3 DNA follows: TGTGCCAGTCGGCGGGGCGGGAGTGGAGATACGCAGTATTTT.

The CDR3 sequence: CASSLQGTSDTQYF. CDR3 bases: TGTGCCAGCAGCTTACAGGGAACGTCGGATACGCAGTATTTT. The V gene is TRBV9, the J gene TRBJ2-3; D might be TRBD1 (6 bases). Germline CDR1 SGDLS, CDR2 YYNGEE. The CDR3 runs 14 residues. Trimming cost V 4 bases and J 6 bases, with 15 bases left between them.